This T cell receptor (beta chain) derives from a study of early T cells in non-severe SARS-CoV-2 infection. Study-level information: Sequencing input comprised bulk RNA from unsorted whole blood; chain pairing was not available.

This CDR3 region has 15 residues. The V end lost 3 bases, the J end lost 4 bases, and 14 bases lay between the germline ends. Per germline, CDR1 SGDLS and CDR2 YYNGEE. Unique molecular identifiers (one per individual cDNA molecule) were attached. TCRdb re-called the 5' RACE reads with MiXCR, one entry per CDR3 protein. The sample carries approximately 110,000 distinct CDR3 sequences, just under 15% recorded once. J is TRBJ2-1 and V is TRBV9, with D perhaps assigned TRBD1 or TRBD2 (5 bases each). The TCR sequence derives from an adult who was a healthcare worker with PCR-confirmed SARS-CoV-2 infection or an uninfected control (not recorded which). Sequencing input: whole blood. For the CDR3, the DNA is TGTGCCAGCAGCGGAGGGGCTTCGGGTTACAATGAGCAGTTCTTC. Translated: CASSGGASGYNEQFF.